What follows are 19 T cell receptor beta chains derived from one specimen sequenced in a study of T cell responses to AZD1222 COVID-19 vaccine. Repertoires were generated with immunoSEQ multiplex PCR, while TCRdb's copy carries only in-frame clones and drops some. The sample has 150,000 to 200,000 clones, roughly 94% seen once. The source was peripheral blood, collected 28 days after the second AZD1222 dose. These receptors originate from an adult who received the AZD1222 COVID-19 vaccine.

This clone was counted between two and nine times. The V gene is TRBV2, the J gene TRBJ1-2, with D unresolved. Germline V gene lookup returns CDR1 SNHLY and CDR2 FYNNEI. Trimming removed 2 bases at V and 8 bases at J, with 12 bases between. The CDR3 runs to 13 residues. CDR3 nucleotide sequence: TGTGCCAGCAGTGAATACATTGGTGGAGGCTACACCTTC. It encodes CASSEYIGGGYTF.

Only one count was recorded for this clone. The rearrangement joins TRBV11-2 to TRBJ2-1; possible D gene TRBD1, 6 bases. V lost 5 bases and J 10 bases, leaving 24 bases between the germline ends. The CDR3 sequence is 16 residues long. The germline V gene has CDR1 SGHAT and CDR2 FQNNGV. The CDR3 sequence: CASSPRRHTGSGEQFF. The CDR3 bases are TGTGCCAGCAGCCCGCGCAGACACACAGGGTCGGGGGAGCAGTTCTTC.

CDR3 bases: TGTGCCAGCAGCCGATTCGAAAGTGGGGCCGAGAACTACTATGGCTACACCTTC. Amino acids: CASSRFESGAENYYGYTF. V is TRBV7-8 and J is TRBJ1-2, with D possibly matching TRBD1 (5 bases). The CDR3 extends over 18 amino acids. Germline CDR1 reads SGHVS; CDR2 reads FQNEAQ. The V and J ends lost 5 bases and 3 bases respectively, with 25 bases between them.

The gene calls are TRBV15 and TRBJ1-6, with 8 bases identical to TRBD1. The CDR3 totals 17 residues. With 0 bases clipped from V and 5 bases from J, the junction kept 6 bases outside the gene matches. Per germline, CDR1 LNHNV and CDR2 YYDKDF (reference sequence). The CDR3 sequence is CATSRDTGGGHNSPLHF. DNA of the CDR3: TGTGCCACCAGCAGAGATACAGGGGGGGGACATAATTCACCCCTCCACTTT.

The chain couples TRBV7-9 to TRBJ1-1; tentative D call: TRBD1 (6 bases). V lost 1 base and J 4 bases, leaving 10 bases between the germline ends. The CDR3 runs to 14 residues. Germline V lookup: CDR1 SEHNR, CDR2 FQNEAQ (reference sequence). The chain's CDR3 is CASSLGRGGTEAFF. DNA of the CDR3: TGTGCCAGCAGCTTAGGGAGGGGGGGCACTGAAGCTTTCTTT.

V and J are TRBV11-2 and TRBJ1-1; the D is unclear. CDR3 length: 13 residues. Germline CDR1 reads SGHAT; CDR2 reads FQNNGV. With 5 bases removed from V and 1 base from J, the gap between germline ends came to 8 bases. In nucleotides, the CDR3 is TGTGCCAGCAGCCTAACGGGGAACACTGAAGCTTTCTTT. It specifies CASSLTGNTEAFF.

The chain carries TRBV7-2 and TRBJ1-2; 8 nucleotides agree with TRBD1. V lost 5 bases to trimming and J lost 7 bases; unmatched junction nucleotides: 9. Germline-derived CDR1 and CDR2 are SGHTA and FQGNSA. There are 14 residues in the CDR3. CDR3 protein: CASSHPRGQGGYTF. Here the CDR3 DNA reads TGTGCCAGCAGCCACCCCAGGGGGCAGGGTGGCTACACCTTC.

The chain has TRBV6-4 and TRBJ1-1; possibly TRBD1 for D (6 bases). CDR1 MRHNA and CDR2 SNTAGT come from the germline V gene. The V and J ends lost 4 bases and 1 base respectively, with 7 bases between them. The CDR3 loop spans 13 amino acids. The CDR3 coding sequence is TGTGCCAGCAGTGTACAGGGGAACACTGAAGCTTTCTTT. This gives the protein CASSVQGNTEAFF.

The chain couples TRBV6-1 to TRBJ1-6, with D possibly TRBD1 on 6 matching bases. In germline, CDR1 is MNHNS, CDR2 SASEGT. The CDR3 has 16 amino acids. V was cut by 3 bases and J by 10 bases, with 19 bases left in between. The CDR3 region has the DNA TGTGCCAGCAGTGATGGGGGCGGGGGGCGAAGATCACCCCTCCACTTT. Amino acid sequence: CASSDGGGGRRSPLHF.

The genes are TRBV4-1 and TRBJ1-3; no firm D call. Germline V gene lookup returns CDR1 MGHRA and CDR2 YSYEKL. CDR3 length: 12 amino acids. Deletions cut 0 bases from V and 3 bases from J, with 0 bases between. CDR3 DNA sequence: TGCGCCAGCAGCCAAGATGGAAACACCATATATTTT. Translated, it gives CASSQDGNTIYF.

The chain carries TRBV10-3 and TRBJ1-3, with D unresolved. V dropped 10 bases and J dropped 4 bases, with 32 bases sitting between them. The CDR3 spans 19 residues. Germline assignment: CDR1 ENHRY and CDR2 SYGVKD. CDR3 residues: CATLTVGVEAAERGNTIYF. The CDR3 DNA is TGTGCCACCCTCACCGTGGGAGTTGAGGCCGCGGAGAGGGGAAACACCATATATTTT.

The chain carries TRBV5-4 and TRBJ2-3; D gene ambiguous. Germline-derived CDR1 and CDR2 are SGHNT and YYREEE (reference sequence). The V and J ends lost 4 bases and 4 bases respectively, with 19 bases between them. CDR3 length: 16 residues. CDR3 loop: CASSQVPAVSPDTQYF. In DNA form, the CDR3 reads TGTGCCAGCAGCCAAGTACCGGCGGTGAGCCCAGATACGCAGTATTTT.

The chain couples TRBV12-3 or TRBV12-4 to TRBJ1-1; no definite D call. CDR3 length equals 13 residues. Trimming left V 4 bases short and J 4 bases short, with 10 bases between. The CDR3 sequence is CASSSGASTEAFF. CDR3 coding DNA: TGTGCCAGCAGTTCCGGAGCGAGCACTGAAGCTTTCTTT.

This sequence joins TRBV6-5 and TRBJ1-3, with D maybe TRBD1 (5 bases). Per germline, CDR1 MNHEY and CDR2 SVGAGI. V lost 10 bases, J lost 4 bases, and 14 bases lay in between. The CDR3 loop spans 13 amino acids. The CDR3 here is CATIKAGGNTIYF. The CDR3, as DNA: TGTGCCACCATAAAGGCAGGGGGAAACACCATATATTTT.

The J gene is TRBJ1-1, the V gene TRBV6-5, with 12 bases lining up with TRBD1. Germline CDR1 reads MNHEY; CDR2 reads SVGAGI. This CDR3 is built from 14 residues. The ends lost 2 bases at V and 9 bases at J; junction bases unmatched: 4. The DNA of the CDR3 is TGTGCCAGCAGTTACGCGGGACAGGGGGCTAAAGCTTTCTTT. Protein product: CASSYAGQGAKAFF.

The chain links TRBV7-9 to TRBJ2-5, with D uncertain. Germline lookup yields CDR1 SEHNR and CDR2 FQNEAQ (reference sequence). The V and J ends lost 4 bases and 2 bases respectively, with 14 bases between them. CDR3 length: 15 residues. The CDR3, as DNA: TGTGCCAGCAGCTCCAGACTCGCACCACAAGAGACCCAGTACTTC. Protein sequence: CASSSRLAPQETQYF.

The chain links TRBV5-6 to TRBJ1-4; D remains ambiguous. Germline lookup yields CDR1 SGHDT and CDR2 YYEEEE. The CDR3 extends over 14 amino acids. V lost 0 bases and J 8 bases, leaving 11 bases between the germline ends. This CDR3 is CASSLGGLVEKLFF. The CDR3, as DNA: TGTGCCAGCAGCTTGGGAGGGTTGGTCGAAAAACTGTTTTTT.

CDR3 residues: CASSELTGNTEAFF. The DNA of the CDR3 is TGTGCCAGCAGTGAACTTACAGGGAACACTGAAGCTTTCTTT. The gene calls are TRBV2 and TRBJ1-1, with TRBD1 as a possible D gene (5 bases). Germline CDR1 and CDR2: SNHLY and FYNNEI. This CDR3 comprises 14 residues. The ends were cut back, 2 bases at V and 1 base at J, with 8 bases in the middle.

The chain employs TRBV10-3 and TRBJ2-5, with 7 positions matching TRBD1. The V and J ends lost 8 bases and 3 bases, in that order; junction bases with no gene match: 3. The CDR3 is 12 residues long. The germline V gene has CDR1 ENHRY and CDR2 SYGVKD. The CDR3 DNA follows: TGTGCCATCGGGACAGCAGAAGAGACCCAGTACTTC. Translation gives CAIGTAEETQYF.